Below, 26 T cell receptor beta chains from the same sample are listed, as sequenced in a study of cytomegalovirus exposure and HLA in healthy donors. 60 Vbeta and 13 Jbeta primers were used in PCR. Method: immunoSEQ multiplex PCR; TCRdb's copy keeps in-frame clones and lacks some. The profile covers 150,000 to 180,000 clones, with around 72% appearing a single time and under 1.5% taken by the ten largest. Specimen: PBMCs. These receptors were collected from a man aged 18 to 29 in good health and CMV-seronegative.

The V call is TRBV11-2, the J call TRBJ1-3; TRBD1 aligns across 9 bases. Per the germline V gene, CDR1 is SGHAT and CDR2 is FQNNGV. With V trimmed by 1 base and J by 3 bases, 13 bases remained unmatched. The CDR3 contains 19 residues. The chain's CDR3 is CASSLVESGTGTGGNTIYF. CDR3 DNA sequence: TGTGCCAGCAGCTTAGTGGAGTCCGGGACAGGGACCGGTGGAAACACCATATATTTT.

The chain carries TRBV19 and TRBJ2-7; TRBD2 agrees at 9 bases. This CDR3 spans 17 amino acids. Germline lookup yields CDR1 LNHDA and CDR2 SQIVND (reference sequence). Trimming took 5 bases from V and 5 from J; bases not matched to a gene: 16. The CDR3 here is CASSPLSAGGPLDEQYF. Here the CDR3 DNA reads TGTGCCAGTAGTCCCCTTTCTGCGGGAGGGCCTCTGGACGAGCAGTACTTC.

V and J are TRBV28 and TRBJ2-1; 7 nucleotides agree with TRBD2. Trimming cost V 5 bases and J 8 bases; bases outside gene matches: 12. CDR1 is MDHEN, CDR2 SYDVKM, per germline. The CDR3 extends over 15 amino acids. In nucleotides, the CDR3 is TGTGCCAGCAGTCACCCCTCCGGGACTACCGATGAGCAGTTCTTC. It yields the protein CASSHPSGTTDEQFF. Combining the CDR3 with reference TRBV28 and TRBJ2-1 gives the whole variable domain DVKVTQSSRYLVKRTGEKVFLECVQDMDHENMFWYRQDPGLGLRLIYFSYDVKMKEKGDIPEGYSVSREKKERFSLILESASTNQTSMYLCASSHPSGTTDEQFFGPGTRLTVL.

A single count supports this clone. The rearrangement joins TRBV4-1 to TRBJ1-5; D gene uncertain. CDR1 MGHRA and CDR2 YSYEKL come from the germline V gene. V lost 2 bases and J 1 base, leaving 9 bases between the germline ends. The CDR3 length is 15 residues. The CDR3 DNA sequence: TGCGCCAGCAGCCAACTTGGACTGAGCAATCAGCCCCAGCATTTT. Translated, it gives CASSQLGLSNQPQHF.

This clone was seen just once. The chain links TRBV11-2 to TRBJ2-7; a weak D match, TRBD1 (6 bases). Trimming cost V 5 bases and J 0 bases, with 11 bases left between them. The CDR3 is made up of 14 amino acids. Germline lookup yields CDR1 SGHAT and CDR2 FQNNGV. CDR3 amino acids: CASSQGYLSYEQYF. In DNA form, the CDR3 reads TGTGCCAGCAGCCAGGGGTATCTCTCCTACGAGCAGTACTTC.

The chain combines TRBV19 with TRBJ2-1; D might be TRBD1 (5 bases). Trimming pared 4 bases from V and 5 bases from J, leaving 15 bases between. This CDR3 contains 15 residues. Per germline, CDR1 LNHDA and CDR2 SQIVND (reference sequence). CDR3 sequence reads: CASSRAVRANNEQFF. The CDR3 bases are TGTGCCAGTAGTAGGGCTGTCAGGGCAAACAATGAGCAGTTCTTC.

The CDR3 nucleotides are TGTGCCAGCAGTATCTCGGGGGGGCACACAGATACGCAGTATTTT. It encodes CASSISGGHTDTQYF. V and J are TRBV25-1 and TRBJ2-3, with TRBD2 identical over 8 bases. Per the germline V gene, CDR1 is MGHDK and CDR2 is SYGVNS. This CDR3 has 15 amino acids. V was pared by 5 bases and J by 2 bases, with 6 bases of the junction left unmatched.

The chain uses TRBV19 and TRBJ2-2; 12 positions agree with TRBD2. Germline CDR1 is LNHDA and CDR2 is SQIVND (reference sequence). V was clipped by 6 bases and J by 2 bases; unmatched bases: 4. The CDR3 consists of 16 residues. The DNA for the CDR3 is TGTGCCAGTAGGGGACTAGCGGGCGTAAACACCGGGGAGCTGTTTTTT. This encodes CASRGLAGVNTGELFF.

The V gene is TRBV23-1, the J gene TRBJ2-1, with TRBD2 matching 8 bases. TRBV23-1 is an ORF for which the function is uncertain. Trimming took 2 bases from V and 5 from J; bases not matched to a gene: 14. The CDR3 spans 18 residues. Written as DNA, the CDR3 is TGCGCCAGCAGTCAAAGGGGGAGATTAGCGGGACCCCACAATGAGCAGTTCTTC. It translates to CASSQRGRLAGPHNEQFF.

V gene TRBV6-1 combines with J gene TRBJ1-3; no firm D call. The CDR3 runs to 15 residues. V was pared by 6 bases and J by 4 bases, with 16 bases between. Germline CDR1 reads MNHNS; CDR2 reads SASEGT. Here the CDR3 DNA reads TGTGCCAGCAGCCTGACATCCGGGGAAGGAAACACCATATATTTT. Translating gives CASSLTSGEGNTIYF.

This rearrangement joins TRBV19 to TRBJ1-2; perhaps TRBD1 as D (5 bases). This CDR3 spans 12 amino acids. Germline V lookup: CDR1 LNHDA, CDR2 SQIVND (reference sequence). V dropped 1 base and J dropped 5 bases, with 5 bases sitting between them. In nucleotides, the CDR3 is TGTGCCAGTAGTATAGGACAGTATGGCTACACCTTC. Its translation is CASSIGQYGYTF.

V usage is TRBV28 and J usage is TRBJ2-7, with TRBD2 matching 14 bases. The CDR3 has 18 residues. Trimming cost V 5 bases and J 6 bases; bases outside gene matches: 15. From germline, CDR1 is MDHEN and CDR2 SYDVKM. This CDR3 is CASSQVQGLAGEMGEQYF. CDR3 nucleotide sequence: TGTGCCAGCAGTCAAGTTCAGGGACTAGCGGGAGAGATGGGCGAGCAGTACTTC.

CDR3 bases: TGTGCCAGCAGCTCCGGGGGGTTAGGCACTGAAGCTTTCTTT. As protein: CASSSGGLGTEAFF. The chain has TRBV5-4 and TRBJ1-1; TRBD1 might be the D (5 bases). V lost 3 bases, J lost 4 bases, and 13 bases lay in between. From germline, CDR1 is SGHNT and CDR2 YYREEE (reference sequence). The CDR3 contains 14 residues.

This clone turned up a few times. V is TRBV18 and J is TRBJ1-4, with 11 positions matching TRBD1. The CDR3 is made up of 17 amino acids. The germline V gene encodes CDR1 KGHSH and CDR2 LQKENI. The trim removed 5 bases at V and 8 bases at J, leaving 13 bases unmatched. CDR3 in amino acids: CASSDTSSGTGGEKLFF. The CDR3 nucleotides read TGTGCCAGCTCAGACACCTCCTCCGGGACAGGGGGAGAAAAACTGTTTTTT.

The chain uses TRBV28 and TRBJ2-5; 7 bases agree with TRBD1. The tail of the sequence fits TRBJ2-7 better, so the J call may be wrong. From germline, CDR1 is MDHEN and CDR2 SYDVKM. There are 13 residues in the CDR3. The CDR3 DNA sequence: TGTGCCAGCAGCTCGGGACAGCCCTACGAGCAGTACTTC. It specifies CASSSGQPYEQYF.

The J gene is TRBJ2-3, the V gene TRBV29-1; 8 bases are a match to TRBD1. The CDR3 runs to 14 residues. Germline V gene data show CDR1 as SQVTM and CDR2 as ANQGSEA. Trimming took 6 bases from V and 0 from J; bases not matched to a gene: 5. CDR3 nucleotides: TGCAGCGTCCTCCAGGGGGCGAGCACAGATACGCAGTATTTT. Translation gives CSVLQGASTDTQYF.

The gene calls are TRBV5-6 and TRBJ2-5; weak D call: TRBD1 (5 bases). The CDR3 extends over 15 amino acids. CDR1 is SGHDT, CDR2 YYEEEE, per germline. The germline V and J ends were trimmed by 1 base and 4 bases, with 14 bases remaining between them. The CDR3 nucleotides read TGTGCCAGCAGCTTGTGGTGGCAGGGTAGAGAGACCCAGTACTTC. The encoded protein is CASSLWWQGRETQYF.

The chain's CDR3 is CASSLGDLYYEQYF. The CDR3 DNA reads TGTGCCAGCAGCTTGGGCGACCTCTACTACGAGCAGTACTTC. The V call is TRBV7-2, the J call TRBJ2-7; D gene ambiguous. Trimming stripped 3 bases from V and 3 bases from J, with 12 bases between. Germline assignment: CDR1 SGHTA and CDR2 FQGNSA. There are 14 residues in the CDR3.

This sequence joins TRBV5-5 and TRBJ1-1; possibly TRBD1 for D (5 bases). The V end was cut by 2 bases, the J end by 1 base, with 6 bases between. This CDR3 has 13 amino acids. Germline CDR1 is SGHKS and CDR2 is YYEKEE (reference sequence). CDR3 sequence: CASSFRENTEAFF. In DNA, the CDR3 is TGTGCCAGCAGCTTCAGGGAGAACACTGAAGCTTTCTTT.

This sequence joins TRBV28 and TRBJ2-4, with D perhaps TRBD2 (6 bases). V lost 4 bases and J 1 base, leaving 14 bases between the germline ends. This CDR3 is 16 amino acids long. CDR1 is MDHEN and CDR2 is SYDVKM in the germline V gene. CDR3 region: CASSSPRRGAKNIQYF. Here the CDR3 DNA reads TGTGCCAGCAGTTCTCCTCGCCGGGGGGCCAAAAACATTCAGTACTTC.

This clone came up a few times. J is TRBJ2-1 and V is TRBV5-8; tentative D call: TRBD1 (6 bases). The CDR3 has 15 residues. Trimming left V 4 bases short and J 9 bases short, with 20 bases between. Germline values: CDR1 SGHTS, CDR2 YDEGEE. CDR3 amino acids: CASSPHLLQGGEQFF. Written as DNA, the CDR3 is TGTGCCAGCAGCCCGCACCTACTACAGGGCGGTGAGCAGTTCTTC.

This chain connects TRBV19 to TRBJ2-4, with TRBD1 as a possible D gene (6 bases). The CDR3 covers 13 residues. From germline, CDR1 is LNHDA and CDR2 SQIVND (reference sequence). V was trimmed by 5 bases and J by 13 bases, leaving 18 bases between them. This CDR3 is CASSDQTGSVQYF. CDR3 in DNA: TGTGCCAGTAGTGATCAAACAGGGTCGGTCCAGTACTTC.

The chain couples TRBV19 to TRBJ1-1, with no clear D. The ends were cut back, 3 bases at V and 1 base at J, with 9 bases in the middle. Germline V CDR1 and CDR2: LNHDA, SQIVND (reference sequence). There are 14 residues in the CDR3. In nucleotides, the CDR3 is TGTGCCAGTAGTATTTCCGCGGGGAACACTGAAGCTTTCTTT. This codes for CASSISAGNTEAFF.

The table lists this clone with a count of one. The V and J genes are TRBV4-3 and TRBJ2-4; 11 bases align to TRBD1. Germline CDR1 LGHNA, CDR2 YSLEER. Trimming cost V 1 base and J 6 bases; bases outside gene matches: 5. The CDR3 totals 16 residues. The CDR3 spells CASSQGTGGTVNIQYF. The CDR3 coding sequence is TGCGCCAGCAGCCAAGGGACAGGGGGCACGGTAAACATTCAGTACTTC.

The V gene is TRBV27, the J gene TRBJ1-2, with D perhaps TRBD1 (5 bases). CDR1 MNHEY and CDR2 SMNVEV come from the germline V gene (reference sequence). V was pared by 1 base and J by 8 bases, with 14 bases between. This CDR3 has 14 amino acids. The CDR3 nucleotides read TGTGCCAGCAGTTTATTTCTGGGAGGGGACGGCTACACCTTC. It yields the protein CASSLFLGGDGYTF.

This clone has a single count. The rearrangement uses TRBV5-6 and TRBJ2-7, with 10 bases aligning to TRBD1. The germline CDR1 and CDR2 sequences are SGHDT and YYEEEE. The CDR3 length is 15 residues. The V segment lost 4 bases and the J segment 4 bases; nucleotides outside the gene matches: 8. CDR3 coding DNA: TGTGCCAGCAGCCCATCTCCGGGACAGGGGTACGAGCAGTACTTC. Translated: CASSPSPGQGYEQYF.